This TCR beta chain was obtained from a study of blood T cells in healthy people across ages. General study points: Using unsorted PBMCs precluded a conclusive naive versus antigen-experienced comparison.

Next came a second PCR, run for about 7 to 12 cycles, which used a sample-barcoded 5' primer along with a J-beta primer mix. A 12-random-nucleotide template-switch adaptor tagged each cDNA molecule. TCRdb passed the 5' RACE reads through MiXCR, listing each CDR3 protein once. The data show some 1.4 million distinct CDR3 sequences, with roughly 45% seen just once and 6.5% to 10% held by the top ten. Trimming removed 5 bases at V and 2 bases at J, with 8 bases between. There are 13 residues in the CDR3. Germline assignment: CDR1 MNHEY and CDR2 SMNVEV (reference sequence). Concerning this clonotype itself: Its antigen is unidentified.

The chain combines TRBV27 with TRBJ2-3; no clear D. Input material: blood. The TCR sequence derives from a woman under 30 in good health. CDR3 DNA: TGTGCCAGCAGTACATCCTCCACAGATACGCAGTATTTT. Amino acids: CASSTSSTDTQYF.